The present TCR beta chain was sequenced within a study of control samples from healthy donors and cancer patients. Only in-frame clones appear in the TCRdb table, and some are missing; sequencing was by immunoSEQ multiplex PCR. This sample has approximately 86,000 clones, with about nine tenths found just once. This clone was counted a single time. Germline assignment: CDR1 SGHKS and CDR2 YYEKEE (reference sequence). The CDR3 is 14 amino acids. The V end lost 3 bases, the J end lost 3 bases, and 12 bases lay between the germline ends. This sequence joins TRBV5-5 and TRBJ2-5; weak D call: TRBD2 (7 bases). The sequenced material came from blood. This clonotype was sampled from a man younger than 45 in good health. The DNA for the CDR3 is TGTGCCAGCAGCTGGGGAGGGGGGAAAGAGACCCAGTACTTC. This codes for CASSWGGGKETQYF.